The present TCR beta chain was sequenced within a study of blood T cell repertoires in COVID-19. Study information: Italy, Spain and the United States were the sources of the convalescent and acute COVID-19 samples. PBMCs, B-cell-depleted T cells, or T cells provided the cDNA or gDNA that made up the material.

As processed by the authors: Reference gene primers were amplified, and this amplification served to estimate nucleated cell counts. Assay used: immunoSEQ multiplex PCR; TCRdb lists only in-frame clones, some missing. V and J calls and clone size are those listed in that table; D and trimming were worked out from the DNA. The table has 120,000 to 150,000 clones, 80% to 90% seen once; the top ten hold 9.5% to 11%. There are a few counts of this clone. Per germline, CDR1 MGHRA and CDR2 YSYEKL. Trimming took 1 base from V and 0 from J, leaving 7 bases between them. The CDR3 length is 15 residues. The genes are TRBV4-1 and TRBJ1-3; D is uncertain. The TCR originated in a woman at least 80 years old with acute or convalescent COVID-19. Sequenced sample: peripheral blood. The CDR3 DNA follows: TGCGCCAGCAGCCAAGTTAGTGTCTCTGGAAACACCATATATTTT. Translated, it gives CASSQVSVSGNTIYF.